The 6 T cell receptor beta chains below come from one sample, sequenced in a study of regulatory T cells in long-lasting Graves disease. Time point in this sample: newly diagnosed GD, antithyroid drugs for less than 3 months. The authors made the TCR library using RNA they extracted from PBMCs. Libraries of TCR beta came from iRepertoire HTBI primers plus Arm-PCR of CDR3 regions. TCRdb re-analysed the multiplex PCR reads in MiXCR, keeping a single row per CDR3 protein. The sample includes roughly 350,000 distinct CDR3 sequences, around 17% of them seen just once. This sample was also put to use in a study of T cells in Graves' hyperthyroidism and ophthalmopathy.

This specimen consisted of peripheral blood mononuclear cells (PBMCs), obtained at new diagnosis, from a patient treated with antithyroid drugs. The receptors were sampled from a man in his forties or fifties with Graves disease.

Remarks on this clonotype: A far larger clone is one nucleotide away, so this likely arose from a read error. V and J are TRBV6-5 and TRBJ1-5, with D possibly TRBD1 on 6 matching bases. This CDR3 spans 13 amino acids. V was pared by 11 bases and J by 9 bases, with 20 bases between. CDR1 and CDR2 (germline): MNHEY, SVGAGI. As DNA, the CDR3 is TGTGCCGGCTCGTCCGGGGGCCTAGGGCCCCAGCATTTT. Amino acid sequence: CAGSSGGLGPQHF.

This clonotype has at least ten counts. CDR3 amino acids: CATRKSSYNEQFF. CDR3 bases: TGTGCCACTCGGAAGAGCTCCTACAATGAGCAGTTCTTC. The rearrangement joins TRBV28 to TRBJ2-1; no definite D call. The V gene lost 10 bases and the J gene lost 0 bases, with 10 bases spanning the gap. CDR1 is MDHEN, CDR2 SYDVKM, per germline. The CDR3 extends over 13 amino acids.

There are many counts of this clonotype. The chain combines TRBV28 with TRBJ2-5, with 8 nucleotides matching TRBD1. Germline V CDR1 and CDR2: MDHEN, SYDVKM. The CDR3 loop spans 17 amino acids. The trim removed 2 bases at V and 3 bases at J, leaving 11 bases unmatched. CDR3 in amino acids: CASSLGWTGLEEETQYF. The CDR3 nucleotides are TGTGCCAGCAGTTTAGGCTGGACAGGGTTGGAGGAAGAGACCCAGTACTTC.

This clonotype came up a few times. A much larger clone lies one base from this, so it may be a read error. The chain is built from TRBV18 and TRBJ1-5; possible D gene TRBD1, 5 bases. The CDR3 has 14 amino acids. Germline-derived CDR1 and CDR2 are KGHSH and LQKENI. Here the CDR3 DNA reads TGTGCCAGCTCACCATCGGGAGGGGATCAGCTCCAGCATTTT. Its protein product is CASSPSGGDQLQHF.

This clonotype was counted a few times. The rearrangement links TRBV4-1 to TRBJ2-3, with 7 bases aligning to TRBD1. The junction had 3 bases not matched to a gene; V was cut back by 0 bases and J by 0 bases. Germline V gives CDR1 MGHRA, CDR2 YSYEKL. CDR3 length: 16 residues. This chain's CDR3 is CASSQDVQGSTDTQYF. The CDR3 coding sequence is TGCGCCAGCAGCCAAGATGTACAGGGGAGCACAGATACGCAGTATTTT.

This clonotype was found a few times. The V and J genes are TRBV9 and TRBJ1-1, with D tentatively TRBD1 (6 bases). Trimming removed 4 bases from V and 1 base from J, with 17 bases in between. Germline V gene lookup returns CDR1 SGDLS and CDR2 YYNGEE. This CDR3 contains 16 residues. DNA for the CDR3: TGTGCCAGCAGCCGAAATGGGGGGGCGGCGAACACTGAAGCTTTCTTT. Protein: CASSRNGGAANTEAFF.